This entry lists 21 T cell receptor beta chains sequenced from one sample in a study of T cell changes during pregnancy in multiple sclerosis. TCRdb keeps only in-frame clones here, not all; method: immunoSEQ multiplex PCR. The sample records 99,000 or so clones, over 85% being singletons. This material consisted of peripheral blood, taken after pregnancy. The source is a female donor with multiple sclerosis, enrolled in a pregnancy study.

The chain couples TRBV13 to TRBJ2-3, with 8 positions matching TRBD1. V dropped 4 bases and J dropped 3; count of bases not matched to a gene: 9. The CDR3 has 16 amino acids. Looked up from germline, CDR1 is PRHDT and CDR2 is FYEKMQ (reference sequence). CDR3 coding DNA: TGTGCCAGCAGCTCTTGGACAGGGTCCACTACAGATACGCAGTATTTT. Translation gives CASSSWTGSTTDTQYF.

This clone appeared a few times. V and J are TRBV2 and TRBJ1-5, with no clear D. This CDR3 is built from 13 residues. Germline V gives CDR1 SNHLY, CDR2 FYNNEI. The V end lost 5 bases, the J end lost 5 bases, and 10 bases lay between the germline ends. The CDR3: CASSNLPYQPQHF. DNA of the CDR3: TGTGCCAGCAGTAACCTACCGTATCAGCCCCAGCATTTT.

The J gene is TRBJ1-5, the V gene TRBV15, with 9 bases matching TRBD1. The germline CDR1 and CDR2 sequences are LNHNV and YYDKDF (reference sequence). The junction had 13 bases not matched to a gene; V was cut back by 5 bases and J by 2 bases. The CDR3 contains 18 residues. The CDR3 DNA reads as TGTGCCACCAGCGGGGACAGGGACCATTCCCTGGGCAATCAGCCCCAGCATTTT. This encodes CATSGDRDHSLGNQPQHF.

The CDR3 nucleotides are TGTGCCTGGACCCTCCCCCCGTTAATGGGCGGAAACACCATATATTTT. Translated: CAWTLPPLMGGNTIYF. V is TRBV30 and J is TRBJ1-3; D remains unclear. Germline V gene sequence: CDR1 GTSNPN, CDR2 SVGIG (reference sequence). V lost 4 bases and J 4 bases, leaving 20 bases between the germline ends. The CDR3 consists of 16 residues.

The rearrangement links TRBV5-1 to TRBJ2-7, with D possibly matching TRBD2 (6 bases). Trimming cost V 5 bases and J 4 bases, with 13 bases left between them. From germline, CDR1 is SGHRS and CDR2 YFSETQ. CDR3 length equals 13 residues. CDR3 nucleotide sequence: TGCGCCAGCAGTTCGGGACTTTCATACGAGCAGTACTTC. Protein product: CASSSGLSYEQYF.

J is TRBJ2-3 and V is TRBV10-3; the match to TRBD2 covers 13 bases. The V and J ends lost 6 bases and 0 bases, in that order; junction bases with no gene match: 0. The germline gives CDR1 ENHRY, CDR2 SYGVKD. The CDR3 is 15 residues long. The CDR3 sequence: CAIRGLAGSTDTQYF. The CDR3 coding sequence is TGTGCCATCAGGGGACTAGCGGGGAGCACAGATACGCAGTATTTT.

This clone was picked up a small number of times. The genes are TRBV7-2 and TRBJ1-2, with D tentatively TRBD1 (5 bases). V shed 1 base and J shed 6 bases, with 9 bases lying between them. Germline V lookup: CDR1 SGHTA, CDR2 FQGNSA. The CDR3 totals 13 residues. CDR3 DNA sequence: TGTGCCAGCAGCTTAGGGCAGGGTGATGGCTACACCTTC. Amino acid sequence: CASSLGQGDGYTF.

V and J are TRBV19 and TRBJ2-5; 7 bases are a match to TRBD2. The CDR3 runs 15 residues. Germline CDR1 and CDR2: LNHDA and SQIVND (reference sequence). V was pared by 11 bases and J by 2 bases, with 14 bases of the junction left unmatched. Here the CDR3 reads CASKGRAGSQETQYF. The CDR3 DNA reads TGTGCCTCTAAAGGGAGAGCGGGGTCACAAGAGACCCAGTACTTC.

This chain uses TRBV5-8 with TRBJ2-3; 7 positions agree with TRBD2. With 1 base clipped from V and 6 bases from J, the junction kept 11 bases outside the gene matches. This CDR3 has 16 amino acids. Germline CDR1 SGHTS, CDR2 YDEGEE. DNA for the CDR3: TGTGCCAGCAGCTTGTTCGCTAGCGGTATTGCGGATACGCAGTATTTT. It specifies CASSLFASGIADTQYF.

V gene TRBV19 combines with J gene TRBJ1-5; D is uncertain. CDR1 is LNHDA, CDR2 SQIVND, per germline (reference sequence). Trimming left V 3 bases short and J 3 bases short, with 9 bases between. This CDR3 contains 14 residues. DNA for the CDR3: TGTGCCAGTAGTATGGGCATTACCAATCAGCCCCAGCATTTT. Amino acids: CASSMGITNQPQHF.

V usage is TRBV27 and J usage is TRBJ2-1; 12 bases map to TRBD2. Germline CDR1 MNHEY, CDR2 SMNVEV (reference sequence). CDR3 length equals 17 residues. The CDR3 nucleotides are TGTGCAGCCCGGGGGCTAGCGGGAGGGCCGAGCCCGAATGAGCAGTTCTTC. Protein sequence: CAARGLAGGPSPNEQFF.

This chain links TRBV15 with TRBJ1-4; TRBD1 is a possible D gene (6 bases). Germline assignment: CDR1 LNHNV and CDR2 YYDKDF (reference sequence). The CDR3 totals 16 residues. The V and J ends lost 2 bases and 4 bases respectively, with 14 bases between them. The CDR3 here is CATSRPTGRGNEKLFF. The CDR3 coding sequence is TGTGCCACCAGCAGACCTACAGGGAGGGGTAATGAAAAACTGTTTTTT.

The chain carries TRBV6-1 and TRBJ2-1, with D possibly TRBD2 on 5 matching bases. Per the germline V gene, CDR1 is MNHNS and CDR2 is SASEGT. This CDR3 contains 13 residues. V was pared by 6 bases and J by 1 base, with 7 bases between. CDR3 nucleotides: TGTGCCAGCAGCGGGGTTTCCTACAATGAGCAGTTCTTC. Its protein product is CASSGVSYNEQFF.

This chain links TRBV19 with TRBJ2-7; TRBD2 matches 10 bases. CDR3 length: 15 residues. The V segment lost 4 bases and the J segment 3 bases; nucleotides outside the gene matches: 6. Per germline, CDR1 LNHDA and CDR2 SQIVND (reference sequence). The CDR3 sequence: CASSNPRTSGYEQYF. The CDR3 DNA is TGTGCCAGTAGTAACCCCCGGACTAGCGGCTACGAGCAGTACTTC.

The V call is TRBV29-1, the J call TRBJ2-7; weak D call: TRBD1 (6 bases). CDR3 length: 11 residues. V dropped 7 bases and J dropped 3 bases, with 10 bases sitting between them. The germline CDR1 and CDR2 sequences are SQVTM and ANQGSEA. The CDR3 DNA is TGCAGCGGATTACAGGGCTACGAGCAGTACTTC. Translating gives CSGLQGYEQYF.

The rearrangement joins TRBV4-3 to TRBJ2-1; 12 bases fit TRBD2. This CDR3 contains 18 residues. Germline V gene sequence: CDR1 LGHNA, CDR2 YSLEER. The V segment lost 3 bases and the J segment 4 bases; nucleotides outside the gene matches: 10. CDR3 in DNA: TGCGCCAGCAGCCAGCATATACCCGGACTAGCGGGATACAATGAGCAGTTCTTC. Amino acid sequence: CASSQHIPGLAGYNEQFF.

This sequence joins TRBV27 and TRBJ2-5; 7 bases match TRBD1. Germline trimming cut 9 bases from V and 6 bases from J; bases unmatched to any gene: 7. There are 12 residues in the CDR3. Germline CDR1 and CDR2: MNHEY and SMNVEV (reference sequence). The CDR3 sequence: CASRDSLKTQYF. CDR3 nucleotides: TGTGCCAGTAGGGACAGCCTGAAGACCCAGTACTTC.

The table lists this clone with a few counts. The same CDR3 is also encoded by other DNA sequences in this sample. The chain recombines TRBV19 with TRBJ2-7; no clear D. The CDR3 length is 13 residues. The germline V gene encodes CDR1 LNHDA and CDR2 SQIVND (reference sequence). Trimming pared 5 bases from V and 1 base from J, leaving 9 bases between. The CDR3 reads CASSPGVSYEQYF. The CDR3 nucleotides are TGTGCCAGTAGTCCGGGTGTTTCCTACGAGCAGTACTTC.

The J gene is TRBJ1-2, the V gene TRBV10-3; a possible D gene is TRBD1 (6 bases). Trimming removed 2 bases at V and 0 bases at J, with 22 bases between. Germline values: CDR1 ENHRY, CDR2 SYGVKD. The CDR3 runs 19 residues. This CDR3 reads CAISEVELGTLITNYGYTF. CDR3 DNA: TGTGCCATCAGTGAGGTTGAACTAGGGACACTGATTACTAACTATGGCTACACCTTC.

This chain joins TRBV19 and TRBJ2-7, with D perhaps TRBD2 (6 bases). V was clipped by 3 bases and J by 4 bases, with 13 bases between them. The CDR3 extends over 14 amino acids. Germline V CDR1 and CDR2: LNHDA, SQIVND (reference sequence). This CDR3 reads CASSISGSGYEQYF. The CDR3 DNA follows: TGTGCCAGTAGTATTAGCGGATCGGGGTACGAGCAGTACTTC.

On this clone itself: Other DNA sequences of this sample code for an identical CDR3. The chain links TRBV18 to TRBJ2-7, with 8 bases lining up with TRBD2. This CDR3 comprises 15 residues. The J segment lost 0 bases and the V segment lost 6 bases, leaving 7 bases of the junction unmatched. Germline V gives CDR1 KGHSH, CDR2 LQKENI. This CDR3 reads CASSPSSGRSYEQYF. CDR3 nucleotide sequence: TGTGCCAGCTCCCCATCTAGCGGGCGCTCCTACGAGCAGTACTTC. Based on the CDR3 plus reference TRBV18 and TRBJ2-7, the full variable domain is NAGVMQNPRHLVRRRGQEARLRCSPMKGHSHVYWYRQLPEEGLKFMVYLQKENIIDESGMPKERFSAEFPKEGPSILRIQQVVRGDSAAYFCASSPSSGRSYEQYFGPGTRLTVT.